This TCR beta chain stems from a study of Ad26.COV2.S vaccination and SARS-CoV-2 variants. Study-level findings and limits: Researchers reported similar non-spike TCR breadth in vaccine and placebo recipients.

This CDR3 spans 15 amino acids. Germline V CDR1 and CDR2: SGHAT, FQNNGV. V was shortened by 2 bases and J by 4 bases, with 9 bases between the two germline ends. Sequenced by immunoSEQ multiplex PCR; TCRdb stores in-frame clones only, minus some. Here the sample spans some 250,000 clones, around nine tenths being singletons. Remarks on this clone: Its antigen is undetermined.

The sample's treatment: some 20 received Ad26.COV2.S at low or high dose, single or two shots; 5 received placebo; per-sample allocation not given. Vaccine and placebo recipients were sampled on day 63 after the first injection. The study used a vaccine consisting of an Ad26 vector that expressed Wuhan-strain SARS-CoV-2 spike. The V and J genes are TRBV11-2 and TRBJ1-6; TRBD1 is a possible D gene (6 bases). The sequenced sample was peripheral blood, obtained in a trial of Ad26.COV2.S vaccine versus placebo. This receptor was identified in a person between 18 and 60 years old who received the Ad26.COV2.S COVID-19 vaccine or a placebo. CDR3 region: CASSLLGQYNSPLHF. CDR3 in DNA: TGTGCCAGCAGCTTATTAGGACAGTATAATTCACCCCTCCACTTT.